The T cell receptor (beta chain) under discussion was sequenced for a study of shared clonotypes between healthy human individuals. Study details: Researchers assigned three CD4 naive, three CD4 memory, two CD8 naive and one CD8 memory plate to each donor. The study's findings and limits: Incompleteness in sorted-subset sequencing, despite large depth, was shown by rarefaction. Approximately 4.6% of naive CD4 clonotypes were shared across several donors.

A word on this clone: Its target is not known.

Deep-level running was used for the assay. The method was immunoSEQ multiplex PCR; TCRdb's version includes in-frame clones alone and lacks a portion of them. The sample shows about 1.5 million clones, roughly 96% of them seen only once. Per germline, CDR1 KGHSH and CDR2 LQKENI. The length of the CDR3 is 15 residues. The V and J ends lost 2 bases and 5 bases respectively, with 15 bases between them. This chain connects TRBV18 to TRBJ2-5; the D is unclear. Sequencing was carried out using naive CD4+ T cells sorted from blood. As for subset: CD45RA+ positively selected. The receptor's source is a man younger than 45 in good health. CDR3 region: CASSPIVGDSETQYF. CDR3 sequence (DNA): TGTGCCAGCTCACCAATTGTTGGGGATTCCGAGACCCAGTACTTC.